This T cell receptor beta chain was sequenced in a study of blood T cells in healthy people across ages. Study-level results: Fewer expanded clones and more diversity marked long-lived versus aged donors.

This clonotype was seen at least ten times. Its antigen is unidentified. V was clipped by 0 bases and J by 2 bases, with 11 bases between them. The germline V gene encodes CDR1 SGHAT and CDR2 FQNNGV. The CDR3 is made up of 15 amino acids. Primers used in a second PCR of about 7 to 12 cycles were a sample-barcoded 5' primer and a J-beta primer mix. MiXCR, run by TCRdb on the 5' RACE reads, gives a single entry per CDR3 protein. The data contain approximately 850,000 distinct CDR3 sequences, roughly 64% of them singletons. The source is a man in his thirties or forties in good health. The chain carries TRBV11-2 and TRBJ2-7; D is possibly TRBD1 (5 bases). Specimen: blood. The CDR3 DNA is TGTGCCAGCAGCTTAGATCTGCAGGGTCCCTACGAGCAGTACTTC. It codes for CASSLDLQGPYEQYF. The full variable domain, with the rest looked up from reference TRBV11-2 and TRBJ2-7, is EAGVAQSPRYKIIEKRQSVAFWCNPISGHATLYWYQQILGQGPKLLIQFQNNGVVDDSQLPKDRFSAERLKGVDSTLKIQPAKLEDSAVYLCASSLDLQGPYEQYFGPGTRLTVT.